Below are 13 T cell receptor beta chains sequenced from a single sample in a study of T cell repertoires in MIS-A myocarditis. Here immunoSEQ multiplex PCR was the method, and the copy in TCRdb shows in-frame clones only, minus some. The repertoire holds about 10,000 clones, with roughly 90% as singletons. Sequenced: thoracic lymph node tissue obtained at autopsy. Receptors were obtained from a man in his late teens or twenties with fulminant myocarditis from multisystem inflammatory syndrome in adults (MIS-A) after COVID-19.

The genes are TRBV10-3 and TRBJ2-3; weak D call: TRBD2 (5 bases). The CDR3 contains 14 residues. V gave up 7 bases and J gave up 2 bases, with 13 bases separating them. CDR1 is ENHRY, CDR2 SYGVKD, per germline. CDR3: CAIKGAFPTDTQYF. CDR3 in DNA: TGTGCCATCAAGGGAGCGTTCCCCACAGATACGCAGTATTTT.

The V gene is TRBV18, the J gene TRBJ2-5; D gene uncertain. The V and J ends lost 6 bases and 5 bases respectively, with 19 bases between them. The CDR3 spans 15 residues. Per the germline V gene, CDR1 is KGHSH and CDR2 is LQKENI. DNA of the CDR3: TGTGCCAGCTCGGTATCTAAGTCAAGATGGGAGACCCAGTACTTC. Residues: CASSVSKSRWETQYF. The whole variable domain, filled in from reference TRBV18 and TRBJ2-5, reads NAGVMQNPRHLVRRRGQEARLRCSPMKGHSHVYWYRQLPEEGLKFMVYLQKENIIDESGMPKERFSAEFPKEGPSILRIQQVVRGDSAAYFCASSVSKSRWETQYFGPGTRLLVL.

This clone appeared once. The rearrangement uses TRBV5-1 and TRBJ1-5, with D tentatively TRBD1 (5 bases). The CDR3 length is 14 residues. Germline CDR1 and CDR2: SGHRS and YFSETQ. The V end lost 4 bases, the J end lost 2 bases, and 10 bases lay between the germline ends. The CDR3 loop is CASSADSGNQPQHF. CDR3 DNA sequence: TGCGCCAGCAGCGCCGACAGTGGCAATCAGCCCCAGCATTTT.

The chain recombines TRBV7-9 with TRBJ1-1, with 8 bases that match TRBD1. Germline-derived CDR1 and CDR2 are SEHNR and FQNEAQ (reference sequence). J gave up 3 bases and V 2 bases, and 5 bases lay outside the gene matches. CDR3 size: 15 residues. The chain's CDR3 is CASSLSQGAHTEAFF. The CDR3 DNA follows: TGTGCCAGCAGCTTATCCCAGGGGGCGCACACTGAAGCTTTCTTT.

A single count supports this clone. This chain joins TRBV19 and TRBJ1-2, with 7 bases aligning to TRBD1. J gave up 1 base and V 8 bases, and 7 bases lay outside the gene matches. CDR3 size: 14 residues. Germline V gene sequence: CDR1 LNHDA, CDR2 SQIVND (reference sequence). CDR3 coding DNA: TGTGCCAGTTTATCCCCAGGGGGTAACTATGGCTACACCTTC. Translated: CASLSPGGNYGYTF.

This chain links TRBV14 with TRBJ2-5, with a possible D match to TRBD1 (5 bases). The germline gives CDR1 SGHDN, CDR2 FVKESK. V shed 4 bases and J shed 6 bases, with 15 bases lying between them. This CDR3 has 14 amino acids. Written as DNA, the CDR3 is TGTGCCAGCAGCCGGGAACAAGGGGTCCAGACCCAGTACTTC. It is translated as CASSREQGVQTQYF.

The V and J genes are TRBV9 and TRBJ2-2; D might be TRBD1 (7 bases). The CDR3 is 15 residues long. Trimming took 0 bases from V and 6 from J, leaving 12 bases between them. Looked up from germline, CDR1 is SGDLS and CDR2 is YYNGEE. CDR3 residues: CASSVGRGRPGELFF. In DNA form, the CDR3 reads TGTGCCAGCAGCGTAGGGAGGGGGCGCCCCGGGGAGCTGTTTTTT.

This clone was recorded a few times. The chain employs TRBV7-2 and TRBJ2-7; D call uncertain. In germline, CDR1 is SGHTA, CDR2 FQGNSA. V was shortened by 5 bases and J by 0 bases, with 5 bases between the two germline ends. The CDR3 is 12 residues long. CDR3 protein: CASSPNSYEQYF. DNA of the CDR3: TGTGCCAGCAGCCCTAACTCCTACGAGCAGTACTTC.

CDR3 sequence reads: CASSHAANQPQHF. CDR3 DNA: TGTGCCAGCAGCCACGCCGCTAATCAGCCCCAGCATTTT. J is TRBJ1-5 and V is TRBV6-5; D is unclear. This CDR3 has 13 residues. Trimming pared 6 bases from V and 4 bases from J, leaving 10 bases between. CDR1 and CDR2 (germline): MNHEY, SVGAGI.

V usage is TRBV6-6 and J usage is TRBJ2-7; D ambiguous. Germline V gives CDR1 MNHNY, CDR2 SVGAGI (reference sequence). The CDR3 runs to 12 residues. Trimming cost V 5 bases and J 7 bases, with 12 bases left between them. The chain's CDR3 is CASSHQLGEQYF. CDR3 DNA: TGTGCCAGCAGTCATCAGCTAGGGGAGCAGTACTTC.

This chain uses TRBV4-1 with TRBJ1-5; no definite D call. Germline assignment: CDR1 MGHRA and CDR2 YSYEKL. The V end lost 4 bases, the J end lost 9 bases, and 13 bases lay between the germline ends. This CDR3 is built from 13 residues. The CDR3 DNA reads as TGCGCCAGCAGCCCAACCCCCCGCGGGCCCCAGCATTTT. Protein product: CASSPTPRGPQHF.

The genes are TRBV12-3 or TRBV12-4 and TRBJ2-7, with D unresolved. Deletions cut 5 bases from V and 4 bases from J, with 6 bases between. The CDR3 runs 11 residues. The CDR3 DNA reads as TGTGCCAGCAGTGCTCAATACGAGCAGTACTTC. Encoded protein: CASSAQYEQYF.

V is TRBV9 and J is TRBJ2-7; no clear D gene. V lost 1 base and J 3 bases, leaving 14 bases between the germline ends. The CDR3 runs 15 residues. Germline values: CDR1 SGDLS, CDR2 YYNGEE. The CDR3 loop is CASSVYGQTRYEQYF. CDR3 DNA: TGTGCCAGCAGCGTATATGGGCAAACTCGCTACGAGCAGTACTTC.